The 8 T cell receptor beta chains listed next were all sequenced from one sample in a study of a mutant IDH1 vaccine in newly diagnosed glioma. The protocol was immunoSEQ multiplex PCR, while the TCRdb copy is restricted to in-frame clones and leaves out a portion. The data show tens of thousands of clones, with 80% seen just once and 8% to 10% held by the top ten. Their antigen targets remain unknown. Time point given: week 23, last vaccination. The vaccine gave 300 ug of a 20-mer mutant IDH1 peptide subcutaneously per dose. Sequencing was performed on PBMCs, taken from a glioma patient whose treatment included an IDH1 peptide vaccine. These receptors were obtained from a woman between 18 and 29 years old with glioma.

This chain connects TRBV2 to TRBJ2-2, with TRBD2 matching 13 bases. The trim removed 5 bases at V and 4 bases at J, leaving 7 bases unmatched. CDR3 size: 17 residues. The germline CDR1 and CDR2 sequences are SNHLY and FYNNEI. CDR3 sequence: CASSHGLAGEPTGELFF. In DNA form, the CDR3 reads TGTGCCAGCAGTCACGGACTAGCGGGAGAGCCCACCGGGGAGCTGTTTTTT.

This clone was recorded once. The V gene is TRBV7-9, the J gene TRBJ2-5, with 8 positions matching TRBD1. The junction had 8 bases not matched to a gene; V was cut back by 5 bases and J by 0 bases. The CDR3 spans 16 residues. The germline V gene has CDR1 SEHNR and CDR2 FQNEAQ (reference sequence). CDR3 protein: CASSADRGGDQETQYF. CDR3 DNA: TGTGCCAGCAGCGCAGACAGGGGAGGAGACCAAGAGACCCAGTACTTC.

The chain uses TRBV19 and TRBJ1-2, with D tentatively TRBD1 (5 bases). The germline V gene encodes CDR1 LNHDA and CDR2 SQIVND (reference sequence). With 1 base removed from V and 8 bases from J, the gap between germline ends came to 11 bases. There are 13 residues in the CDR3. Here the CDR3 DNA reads TGTGCCAGTAGTATAGGGGTGGGGACCGGCTACACCTTC. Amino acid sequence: CASSIGVGTGYTF. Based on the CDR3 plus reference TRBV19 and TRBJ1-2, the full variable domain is DGGITQSPKYLFRKEGQNVTLSCEQNLNHDAMYWYRQDPGQGLRLIYYSQIVNDFQKGDIAEGYSVSREKKESFPLTVTSAQKNPTAFYLCASSIGVGTGYTFGSGTRLTVV.

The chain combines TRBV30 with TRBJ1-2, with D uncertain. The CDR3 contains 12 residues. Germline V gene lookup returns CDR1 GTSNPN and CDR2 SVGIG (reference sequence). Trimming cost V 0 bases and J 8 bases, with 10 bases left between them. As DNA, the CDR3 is TGTGCCTGGAGTGTTTTCCGGGAGGGCTACACCTTC. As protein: CAWSVFREGYTF.

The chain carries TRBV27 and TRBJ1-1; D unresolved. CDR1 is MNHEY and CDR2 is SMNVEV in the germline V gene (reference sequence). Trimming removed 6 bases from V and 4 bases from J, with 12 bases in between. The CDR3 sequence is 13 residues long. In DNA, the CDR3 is TGTGCCAGCAGAAGGACGGGTGGCACTGAAGCTTTCTTT. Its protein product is CASRRTGGTEAFF.

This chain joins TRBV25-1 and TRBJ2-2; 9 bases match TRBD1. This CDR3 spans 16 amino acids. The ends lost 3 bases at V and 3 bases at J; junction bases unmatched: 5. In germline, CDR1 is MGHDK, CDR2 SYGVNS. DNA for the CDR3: TGTGCCAGCAGTGACCCCAGGACAGGGGACACCGGGGAGCTGTTTTTT. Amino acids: CASSDPRTGDTGELFF.

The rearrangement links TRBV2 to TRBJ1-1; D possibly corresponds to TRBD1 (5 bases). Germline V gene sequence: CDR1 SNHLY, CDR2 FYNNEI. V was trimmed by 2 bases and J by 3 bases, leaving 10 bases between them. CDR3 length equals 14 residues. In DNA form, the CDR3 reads TGTGCCAGCAGTGAACGGGGCATATACACTGAAGCTTTCTTT. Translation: CASSERGIYTEAFF.

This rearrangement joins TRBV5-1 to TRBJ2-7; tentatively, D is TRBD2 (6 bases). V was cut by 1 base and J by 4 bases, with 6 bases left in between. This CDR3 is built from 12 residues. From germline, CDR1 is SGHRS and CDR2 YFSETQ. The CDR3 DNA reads TGCGCCAGCAGCTTGCGGGAGTACGAGCAGTACTTC. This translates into CASSLREYEQYF.